This TCR beta chain was recovered during a study of OX40 agonist ivuxolimab in advanced cancers. As for the study in general: At 0.01 to 10 mg/kg, ivuxolimab was administered intravenously to patients every 2 weeks.

Study-level findings and limits: CD4+ T cells averaged fewer expanded clones than CD8+ T cells. Clonal expansion was seen in CD4+ and CD8+ blood T cells by week 6 at 0.1 to 3.0 mg/kg.

Note on this clone: Its target is unknown.

Trimming stripped 7 bases from V and 4 bases from J, with 14 bases between. This CDR3 contains 15 residues. CDR1 and CDR2 (germline): MNHEY, SVGAGI. The data were produced by immunoSEQ multiplex PCR, yet TCRdb's version contains in-frame clones alone and is incomplete. This table has under 70,000 clones, more than 80% appearing once. V is TRBV6-5 and J is TRBJ1-6, with D possibly TRBD1 on 6 matching bases. This sample comprised CD4+ or CD8+ T cells sorted from blood, obtained in a trial of the OX40 agonist ivuxolimab. The sequence was obtained from an adult with an advanced solid tumor such as melanoma, head and neck, liver or kidney cancer. The CDR3 loop reads CASKEDRKYNSPLHF. Here the CDR3 DNA reads TGTGCCAGCAAGGAAGACAGGAAATATAATTCACCCCTCCACTTT.